The present T cell receptor beta chain was sequenced within a study of T cells after somatic rescue of genetic block (TCRdb year 2020). Background on the whole study: The study assessed how robust, over the long term, a T-cell system was when the system had developed through somatic rescue of a genetic block in T-cell development.

Taken from cysteine to phenylalanine, the CDR3 has 14 residues. CDR3 DNA is the only sequence kept; it has 42 bases, read in frame from the first base. To prepare the library, the immunoSEQ multiplex PCR assay was applied. The table was pulled from immuneACCESS by TCRdb, which kept in-frame rearrangements only. Such tables lose some clones; where checked, under half of the loss comes from unresolved V genes, and the rest has no known cause. Across this sample there are approximately 58,000 clones, with roughly 96% seen only once. Around 0.078% of the sample lies in the top ten. Of note for this clone: The antigen it binds to is not known. No base quality values were provided; no much bigger clone lies one nucleotide off.

Source material: peripheral blood mononuclear cells (PBMCs). The source is a child younger than two. The chain employs TRBV21-1 and TRBJ2-1; whether TRBD1, the table's D call, matches the DNA was not checked. TRBV21-1 is labeled a pseudogene. The CDR3 is CASSLHHSDNEQFF. The sequenced DNA is TGTGCCAGCAGCTTACACCATTCCGACAATGAGCAGTTCTTC.